What follows is one TCR beta chain and its context. A few counts support this clonotype. Its antigen is unknown. No quality values exist for individual bases; no much larger clone is one base distant. Systemically healthy Caucasian individuals from Russia, 39 in total and aged about 6 to 90 years, were included as donors. Roughly 11 milliliters of peripheral blood were drawn from each donor into EDTA-treated Vacutainer tubes. Ficoll-Paque density-gradient centrifugation was used to isolate PBMCs, with at least 6.5 million obtained per sample. Total RNA was extracted from PBMCs with Trizol reagent, with at least 5.5 micrograms obtained per sample. For every donor, flow cytometry on a PBMC aliquot measured the percentage of naive CD45RAhigh/CD27high T cells. Libraries were built with 5' RACE. Sequenced using an Illumina HiSeq 2500. A second PCR of about 6 to 11 cycles was performed with a sample-barcoded 5' primer and a J-beta primer mix. Each TCR beta cDNA molecule received a unique molecular identifier from a template-switch 5' adaptor carrying 12 random nucleotides. Each sample yielded at least 3 million CDR3-containing paired-end reads. All of the RNA was converted into first-strand cDNA using the Mint cDNA synthesis kit, with a TRBC-specific oligonucleotide serving as the primer. All cDNA was treated with uracil-DNA glycosylase and then went through a first 18-cycle PCR with the universal primers M1SS and BC2_uni_R. Turning to the authors' computational methods: For normalization, 1 million high-quality reads were randomly selected from each sample, with every read carrying a distinct molecular identifier. Reads sharing molecular identifiers were discarded rather than binned into consensus sequences. CDR3 identification, clonotype clustering and error correction used MiTCR with a Q25 quality threshold and the strictest error-elimination algorithm. Lower-bound total TCR beta diversity was estimated with a nonparametric unseen species model using Euler transformation. The public reads were reanalyzed by TCRdb: fastp trimming at Q25, MiXCR alignment, in-frame beta chains only. Here each entry gathers all rows of one CDR3 protein and keeps the most common genes and DNA. The V and J calls were not made by the authors but by TCRdb's processing. This sample has around 320,000 distinct CDR3 sequences in its table, and 25% to 30% of those were observed once. The top ten clonotypes cover approximately 28% of the sample.

The sample originates from a study of blood T cells in healthy people across ages (dated by TCRdb to between 2014 and 2017). Context from the whole study: Template switching captured roughly one uniquely barcoded TCR beta cDNA molecule per two T cells in model experiments. Donors of different ages were randomly distributed across sequencing lanes to avoid experimental bias. Four age groups were formed from the donors: young (average approximately 15 years), middle-aged (less than 40), aged (62) and long-lived (about 80). The study measured age-related changes in TCR beta repertoire diversity using deep sequencing normalized with unique cDNA molecular identifiers. Two additional independent replicas of 1 million unique cDNA reads from the same blood draw were analyzed for two donors (one aged 18 to 30 and one aged 80 or older). Paper-wide results and their limitations: Because donor CMV infection status was unknown, age-related changes in expanded clonotypes were potentially confounded. As age increased, observed TCR beta diversity per million T cells dropped in a roughly linear way, and a significant reduction was already evident by age 40. The long-lived group showed more naive CD4+ T cells, fewer expanded clones and increased TCR diversity than the aged group, suggesting age selection. The percentage of naive T cells measured by flow cytometry correlated strongly with observed TCR beta diversity. Because profiling used bulk unsorted PBMCs, naive and antigen-experienced compartments could not be compared conclusively. Estimates of total diversity based on one million sequenced T cells were regarded as lower bounds and as underestimates.

There are 15 amino acids in the CDR3, from cysteine to phenylalanine inclusive. Only CDR3 DNA remains: 45 bases, in frame from the first base. Germline trimming: 6 bases from V, 4 bases from J; junction bases outside gene matches: 8. According to the germline V gene, CDR1 reads LGHNT and CDR2 reads FRNRAP. The origin of this receptor is a woman aged 70-85 years in good health. The sequencing input was blood. The chain is made from TRBV12-5 and TRBJ2-7; 11 bases in the junction line up with TRBD2. The DNA sequence follows: TGTGCTAGTGGCAATCGACTAGCGGGGATGTACGAGCAGTACTTC. The resulting protein is CASGNRLAGMYEQYF.